A selection of T cell receptor beta chains follows, all from one sample in a study of blood T cells in healthy people across ages. TCRdb passed the 5' RACE reads through MiXCR, listing each CDR3 protein once. The sample has about 1.7 million distinct CDR3 sequences, 28% seen once. Input material: blood. The receptors come from a woman aged 25 to 39 in good health. CDR3s include the opening cysteine and the closing phenylalanine or tryptophan. The D gene is left open where the match is weak. Part of the rows lack a size; the others show once, few, many or a class for expanded clones.

clone size	D gene	J gene	V gene	CDR3 length	CDR3 DNA	CDR3 protein
-	TRBD2	TRBJ2-7	TRBV5-1	15	TGCGTCAGCAGCCCAGGACTAGCCGTCTCCTACGAGCAGTACTTC	CVSSPGLAVSYEQYF
few	-	TRBJ1-1	TRBV3-1	14	TGTGCCAGCAGCGCAACCCCGAGGGTAACTGAAGCTTTCTTT	CASSATPRVTEAFF
-	-	TRBJ1-1	TRBV7-2	12	TGTCCCAGCAGCTCGCAGTCCACTGAAGCTTTCTTT	CPSSSQSTEAFF
-	-	TRBJ2-5	TRBV5-1	15	TGCGCCAGCAGCTCAGACGGGGGAATCCAAGAGACCCAGTACTTC	CASSSDGGIQETQYF
few	TRBD2	TRBJ2-1	TRBV7-9	15	TGTGCCAGCAGCCCGTTAACGGGGGGATACAATGAGCAGTTCTTC	CASSPLTGGYNEQFF
-	TRBD1	TRBJ1-3	TRBV20-1	17	TGCAGTGCTAGAGACCAATCGACAGGGGGTTCTGGAAACACCATATATTTT	CSARDQSTGGSGNTIYF
-	TRBD2	TRBJ2-4	TRBV12-3/TRBV12-4	15	TGTGCCAGCAGTTTGGGACTAGCAGCCAAAAACATTCAGTACTTC	CASSLGLAAKNIQYF
few	-	TRBJ2-7	TRBV4-3	13	TGCGCCAGCAGCCGGGACCACGCTTACGAGCAGTACTTC	CASSRDHAYEQYF
-	TRBD2	TRBJ2-1	TRBV14	18	TGTGCCAGCAGCCAAGATTGGTTGACTAGCGGGAGGGCCAATGAGCAGTTCTTC	CASSQDWLTSGRANEQFF
-	-	TRBJ2-3	TRBV5-1	15	TGCGCCAGCAGCCCCACTTCTACTAGCACAGATACGCAGTATTTT	CASSPTSTSTDTQYF
-	-	TRBJ2-7	TRBV25-1	15	TGTGCCAGCAGTGACCACCAGGGGAGCGTTTACGAGCAGTACTTC	CASSDHQGSVYEQYF
few	-	TRBJ1-2	TRBV28	15	TGTGCCAGCAGTTTGAAGGGGGGAGTCGACTATGGCTACACCTTC	CASSLKGGVDYGYTF
few	TRBD1	TRBJ2-1	TRBV19	12	TGTGCCAGCGGACAGGGGGAGATTGAGCAGTTCTTC	CASGQGEIEQFF
many	TRBD1	TRBJ2-7	TRBV9	14	TGTGCCAGCAGCCCGTCGACAGGGCGCTACGAGCAGTACTTC	CASSPSTGRYEQYF
few	-	TRBJ2-7	TRBV4-1	15	TGCGCCAGCAGCCAACTGAGCGACCCTCCCTACGAGCAGTACTTC	CASSQLSDPPYEQYF
-	TRBD2	TRBJ2-1	TRBV20-1	17	TGCAGTGCTAGCCCATTTTTGAGCGGGGGGTCCTACAATGAGCAGTTCTTC	CSASPFLSGGSYNEQFF
-	-	TRBJ2-1	TRBV7-9	15	TGTGCCAGCAGCCCGGGACGGGGGGCGCGCAATGAGCAGTTCTTC	CASSPGRGARNEQFF
few	-	TRBJ1-4	TRBV5-1	13	TGCGCCAGCAGCTTGGAGGCTAATGAAAAACTGTTTTTT	CASSLEANEKLFF
-	TRBD2	TRBJ2-1	TRBV5-1	15	TGCGCCAGCAAAACGGAAGCGGGAGAGTACGATGAGCAGTTCTTC	CASKTEAGEYDEQFF
-	TRBD1	TRBJ2-5	TRBV28	15	TGTGCCAGCAGTTTATGGGGGACAGGCGGGGAGACCCAGTACTTC	CASSLWGTGGETQYF
few	TRBD1	TRBJ1-2	TRBV28	14	TGTGCCAGCAGTAGCGCGACAGGGAACTATGGCTACACCTTC	CASSSATGNYGYTF
-	-	TRBJ1-2	TRBV20-1	12	TGCAGGGCTAGAGGCAGGAGCTATGGCTACACCTTC	CRARGRSYGYTF
few	TRBD1	TRBJ1-2	TRBV29-1	17	TGCAGCGGGTATGGAGTATCCGGACAGGGGCCTAACTATGGCTACACCTTC	CSGYGVSGQGPNYGYTF
-	-	TRBJ2-7	TRBV18	15	TGTGCCAGCTCACCAACCAGGGGATCGGGTTACGAGCAGTACTTC	CASSPTRGSGYEQYF
many	-	TRBJ2-5	TRBV12-3/TRBV12-4	13	TGTGCCAGCAGGAGTATGACGGACCAACCCCAGTACTTC	CASRSMTDQPQYF
-	-	TRBJ2-3	TRBV7-2	13	TGTGCCAGCAGCTTAGGAACCGAGGATACGCAGTATTTT	CASSLGTEDTQYF